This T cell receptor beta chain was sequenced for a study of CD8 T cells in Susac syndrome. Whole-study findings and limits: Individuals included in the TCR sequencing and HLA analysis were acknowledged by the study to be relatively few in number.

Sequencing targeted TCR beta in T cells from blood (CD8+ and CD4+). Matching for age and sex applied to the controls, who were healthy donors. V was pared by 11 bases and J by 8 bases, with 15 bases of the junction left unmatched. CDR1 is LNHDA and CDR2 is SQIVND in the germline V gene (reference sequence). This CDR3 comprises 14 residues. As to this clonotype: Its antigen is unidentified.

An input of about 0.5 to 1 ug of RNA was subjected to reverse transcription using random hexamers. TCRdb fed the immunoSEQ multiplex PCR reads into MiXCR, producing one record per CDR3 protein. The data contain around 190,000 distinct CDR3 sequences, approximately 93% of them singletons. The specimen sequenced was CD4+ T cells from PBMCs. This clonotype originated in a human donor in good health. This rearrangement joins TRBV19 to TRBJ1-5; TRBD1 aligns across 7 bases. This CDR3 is CAASTGWDGEPQHF. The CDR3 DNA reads TGTGCCGCCTCGACAGGGTGGGACGGGGAGCCCCAGCATTTT.